This T cell receptor beta chain was identified during a study of radiation and T cells in renal cell carcinoma. TCRdb's copy holds only in-frame clones and misses some; the assay was immunoSEQ multiplex PCR. The data show 130,000 to 150,000 clones, with about 88% seen just once and about 12% held by the top ten. From germline, CDR1 is SGHTA and CDR2 FQGNSA. V shed 4 bases, J shed 5 bases, and the junction held 9 bases outside the gene matches. The length of the CDR3 is 18 residues. The study's findings and limits: In blood, top tumor clones expanded by 2 weeks, shrinking by 4.

Of note for this clone: Its antigen is currently unknown.

Regarding time point: baseline pretreatment blood. Treatment: 15 Gy SBRT to primary tumor, nephrectomy 4 weeks later. This clonotype was obtained from a woman between 45 and 60 years old with renal cell carcinoma. The genes are TRBV7-2 and TRBJ2-3, with 16 bases that match TRBD2. Sequences were derived from blood, sampled from a patient whose treatment included radiotherapy and nephrectomy. As DNA, the CDR3 is TGTGCCAGCAGCTCTCCGGGACTAGCGGGGGGGCCAAGAGATACGCAGTATTTT. Protein product: CASSSPGLAGGPRDTQYF. Full variable domain (missing parts from reference TRBV7-2 and TRBJ2-3): GAGVSQSPSNKVTEKGKDVELRCDPISGHTALYWYRQSLGQGLEFLIYFQGNSAPDKSGLPSDRFSAERTGGSVSTLTIQRTQQEDSAVYLCASSSPGLAGGPRDTQYFGPGTRLTVL.